The 10 T cell receptor beta chains in this list originate from one sample, sequenced in a study of human T cells and chemical hapten exposure. Specified time point: patch test 1, 2 weeks after DPC sensitization. Described treatment: therapeutic diphenylcyclopropenone sensitization with weekly scalp DPC. TCRdb itself ran the RACE reads through MiXCR, one entry per CDR3 protein. The sample lists 71,000 or so distinct CDR3 sequences; roughly 9.2% were seen once. The sequencing used whole blood, collected in connection with sensitization to the hapten diphenylcyclopropenone (DPC). The receptors derive from a woman aged 40 to 50 with alopecia areata. Some clones in this sample may be carry-over from other donors' samples.

This clonotype was seen ten or more times. The chain has TRBV5-4 and TRBJ1-2; a possible D gene is TRBD1 (5 bases). CDR1 is SGHNT and CDR2 is YYREEE in the germline V gene (reference sequence). The CDR3 runs 14 residues. V lost 2 bases to trimming and J lost 5 bases, with 13 bases between them. The CDR3 DNA is TGTGCCAGCAGCTTTCCCGGGGACGGATATGGCTACACCTTC. It yields the protein CASSFPGDGYGYTF.

V gene TRBV5-5 combines with J gene TRBJ2-7; TRBD2 agrees at 7 bases. The ends lost 0 bases at V and 4 bases at J; junction bases unmatched: 7. Germline V gene data show CDR1 as SGHKS and CDR2 as YYEKEE (reference sequence). The length of the CDR3 is 15 residues. The CDR3, as DNA: TGTGCCAGCAGCTTGGACGGCGGGGGAAGTTACGAGCAGTACTTC. Residues: CASSLDGGGSYEQYF.

This clonotype has ten or more counts. The chain recombines TRBV19 with TRBJ1-5; 8 nucleotides agree with TRBD1. Per germline, CDR1 LNHDA and CDR2 SQIVND (reference sequence). The CDR3 has 14 amino acids. The ends lost 3 bases at V and 6 bases at J; junction bases unmatched: 4. CDR3: CASSILQGVQPQHF. In nucleotides, the CDR3 is TGTGCCAGTAGTATCTTACAGGGGGTTCAGCCCCAGCATTTT.

This clonotype was recorded at least ten times. This chain links TRBV2 with TRBJ2-3, with 7 bases aligning to TRBD1. Germline V gene sequence: CDR1 SNHLY, CDR2 FYNNEI. The trim removed 8 bases at V and 11 bases at J, leaving 13 bases unmatched. This CDR3 spans 13 amino acids. CDR3 nucleotide sequence: TGTGCCAGCGGCGGACAGGAGGATGGCTGGCAGTATTTT. Translating it yields CASGGQEDGWQYF.

The rearrangement uses TRBV20-1 and TRBJ1-6; the D is unclear. V lost 3 bases to trimming and J lost 0 bases, with 9 bases between them. This CDR3 comprises 15 residues. Per the germline V gene, CDR1 is DFQATT and CDR2 is SNEGSKA (reference sequence). This CDR3 is CSASVSSSYNSPLHF. CDR3 nucleotide sequence: TGCAGTGCTAGTGTCTCGAGCTCCTATAATTCACCCCTCCACTTT.

The J gene is TRBJ2-1, the V gene TRBV7-2; possible D gene TRBD1, 5 bases. Germline V gene lookup returns CDR1 SGHTA and CDR2 FQGNSA. The V gene lost 2 bases and the J gene lost 3 bases, with 11 bases spanning the gap. The CDR3 spans 15 residues. The CDR3 bases are TGTGCCAGCAGCTTACAGGCAGGGAACTACAATGAGCAGTTCTTC. Its translation is CASSLQAGNYNEQFF.

J is TRBJ2-1 and V is TRBV4-3; 9 bases agree with TRBD2. CDR3 length: 17 residues. J lost 8 bases, V lost 2 bases, and 13 bases had no gene match. The germline V gene has CDR1 LGHNA and CDR2 YSLEER. CDR3 loop: CASSQPPAGGPYDEQFF. CDR3 DNA sequence: TGCGCCAGCAGCCAACCCCCAGCGGGGGGCCCGTACGATGAGCAGTTCTTC.

This clonotype was seen many times. The CDR3 reads CASSWTGGADTQYF. CDR3 in DNA: TGTGCCAGCAGCTGGACAGGGGGAGCAGATACGCAGTATTTT. This sequence joins TRBV6-2 or TRBV6-3 and TRBJ2-3; 10 bases are a match to TRBD1. Per germline, CDR1 MNHEY and CDR2 SVGEGT. CDR3 size: 14 residues. V was pared by 6 bases and J by 4 bases, with 4 bases of the junction left unmatched.

This clonotype was picked up many times. The genes are TRBV20-1 and TRBJ2-3; 9 bases are a match to TRBD2. Losses at the gene ends were 0 bases for V and 7 bases for J; bases not matched to a gene: 5. The length of the CDR3 is 14 residues. Per germline, CDR1 DFQATT and CDR2 SNEGSKA (reference sequence). The CDR3, as DNA: TGCAGTGCTAGAGATAGCGGGGGCTCGAATACGCAGTATTTT. Its protein product is CSARDSGGSNTQYF.

The chain is built from TRBV7-2 and TRBJ2-1; D uncertain. The CDR3 covers 15 residues. CDR1 SGHTA and CDR2 FQGNSA come from the germline V gene. Trimming took 1 base from V and 0 from J, leaving 7 bases between them. In DNA, the CDR3 is TGTGCCAGCAGCTTAGTCTCGAGCTCCTACAATGAGCAGTTCTTC. It yields the protein CASSLVSSSYNEQFF.